Below are 8 T cell receptor beta chains sequenced from a single sample in a study of T cell changes during pregnancy in multiple sclerosis. Sequencing was performed with immunoSEQ multiplex PCR; in TCRdb, only in-frame clones are kept and a portion is missing. The sample has around 57,000 clones, 85% to 90% seen once; the top ten hold 0.7% to 0.9%. The specimen was peripheral blood, collected in the first trimester of pregnancy. Every receptor here comes from a female donor in good health, enrolled as a control in a pregnancy study.

This sequence joins TRBV19 and TRBJ2-3, with D possibly being TRBD2 (6 bases). Germline CDR1 and CDR2: LNHDA and SQIVND (reference sequence). The CDR3 runs to 15 residues. V was clipped by 7 bases and J by 2 bases, with 16 bases between them. The DNA of the CDR3 is TGTGCCAGTACAACCGGGGGAAGCTCCACAGATACGCAGTATTTT. Protein product: CASTTGGSSTDTQYF.

The chain employs TRBV25-1 and TRBJ1-4; 8 nucleotides match TRBD1. CDR3 length equals 15 residues. Looked up from germline, CDR1 is MGHDK and CDR2 is SYGVNS. The junction had 5 bases not matched to a gene; V was cut back by 5 bases and J by 3 bases. The CDR3 loop is CASSFTDRANEKLFF. The CDR3 region has the DNA TGTGCCAGCAGTTTTACGGACAGGGCTAATGAAAAACTGTTTTTT.

This chain uses TRBV5-1 with TRBJ2-6, with D uncertain. The germline V and J ends were trimmed by 1 base and 2 bases, with 7 bases remaining between them. This CDR3 contains 15 residues. Per germline, CDR1 SGHRS and CDR2 YFSETQ. The CDR3 bases are TGCGCCAGCAGCTTGACAGTGGCTGGGGCCAACGTCCTGACTTTC. Its translation: CASSLTVAGANVLTF.

CDR3 in DNA: TGTGCCAGCAGTTATCCCGGAGGAGGAGGCACTGAAGCTTTCTTT. Residues: CASSYPGGGGTEAFF. This chain links TRBV6-5 with TRBJ1-1; D is ambiguous. The germline CDR1 and CDR2 sequences are MNHEY and SVGAGI. Deletions cut 3 bases from V and 4 bases from J, with 15 bases between. The CDR3 consists of 15 residues.

The V gene is TRBV2, the J gene TRBJ1-1; 7 nucleotides line up with TRBD1. The CDR3 loop spans 13 amino acids. V was pared by 6 bases and J by 2 bases, with 3 bases of the junction left unmatched. The germline CDR1 and CDR2 sequences are SNHLY and FYNNEI. The CDR3 DNA sequence: TGTGCCAGCAGAGGGGACAGAAACACTGAAGCTTTCTTT. Its translation is CASRGDRNTEAFF. Together with reference TRBV2 and TRBJ1-1, the CDR3 gives the full variable domain: EPEVTQTPSHQVTQMGQEVILRCVPISNHLYFYWYRQILGQKVEFLVSFYNNEISEKSEIFDDQFSVERPDGSNFTLKIRSTKLEDSAMYFCASRGDRNTEAFFGQGTRLTVV.

This clone occurred once. This sequence joins TRBV11-2 and TRBJ1-6, with a tentative D call TRBD1 (6 bases). Germline V gene lookup returns CDR1 SGHAT and CDR2 FQNNGV. The V and J ends lost 3 bases and 9 bases respectively, with 18 bases between them. The CDR3 is made up of 16 amino acids. The CDR3 loop reads CASSLVPTGSTSPLHF. In nucleotides, the CDR3 is TGTGCCAGCAGCTTGGTCCCAACAGGGAGTACTTCACCCCTCCACTTT.

The chain has TRBV5-1 and TRBJ2-3, with D possibly TRBD2 on 7 matching bases. CDR1 is SGHRS, CDR2 YFSETQ, per germline. The V end lost 0 bases, the J end lost 0 bases, and 11 bases lay between the germline ends. This CDR3 has 16 residues. CDR3 coding DNA: TGCGCCAGCAGCTTGGGGGCGGGGGCTAGCACAGATACGCAGTATTTT. Its translation: CASSLGAGASTDTQYF.

The rearrangement joins TRBV21-1 to TRBJ2-5; the table's D call, TRBD2, was not checked against the DNA. TRBV21-1 is reported as a pseudogene. The CDR3 has 16 residues. This CDR3 reads CASSKAERSRIQTQYF. The CDR3 region has the DNA TGTGCCAGCAGCAAAGCGGAAAGGAGCAGAATACAGACCCAGTACTTC.